The clone carrying this T cell receptor beta chain showed up just a few times. Its antigen is unknown. These data come from a study of blood T cells in healthy people across ages. Across the whole study: Template switching recovered approximately one barcoded beta molecule for every two T cells. Study observations and caveats: Long-lived donors carried more naive CD4+ cells and greater diversity than aged donors.

The CDR3 contains 12 residues. Trimming took 4 bases from V and 8 from J, leaving 11 bases between them. The germline CDR1 and CDR2 sequences are MGHDK and SYGVNS. The second PCR ran about 6 to 12 cycles with a sample-barcoded 5' primer and J-beta primers. TCRdb analysed the 5' RACE reads with MiXCR anew, one entry per CDR3 protein. The table has 980,000 or so distinct CDR3 sequences, roughly 50% seen once. This TCR came from a man aged 25-45 years in good health. The chain uses TRBV25-1 and TRBJ1-1; perhaps TRBD1 as D (5 bases). The specimen sequenced was blood. CDR3 in amino acids: CASSGTPLEAFF. In DNA form, the CDR3 reads TGTGCCAGCAGTGGGACACCCTTAGAAGCTTTCTTT.